This T cell receptor (beta chain) was identified during a study of tumor-infiltrating lymphocytes in primary liver carcinoma. Study findings and constraints: The study found a significantly higher top-250-clone fraction in tumors than in blood (p = 0.039).

Unsorted bulk tissue, roughly 20-32 mg of it, served as the source for co-extraction of RNA and DNA. Through surgical resection, the patients' primary liver carcinoma was treated. Five separate regions of each tumor underwent sampling. Every tumor sample had over 85% viable tumor cells. Making TCR beta cDNA involved approximately 520 ng total RNA and a constant-region primer. Each TCR beta library was derived from three nested multiplex PCR rounds that employed slightly modified ARM-PCR. Primers for the first two PCR rounds were TRBV1-TRBV30 forward primers and a C-beta reverse primer (around 10 cycles per round). TCRdb reprocessed the multiplex PCR reads with MiXCR, giving one entry per CDR3 protein. The sample holds approximately 73,000 distinct CDR3 sequences, 60% to 75% seen once. Germline V gene sequence: CDR1 MNHEY, CDR2 SVGAGI. This CDR3 region has 13 residues. Comments on this clonotype: What it binds is unknown. This could be a read error, since a much larger clone is one nucleotide away.

Sequencing used liver tumor tissue from sampling region 4. Sample subset: tumor region T4, right-lateral pole. The V call is TRBV6-5, the J call TRBJ1-6; 7 nucleotides align to TRBD1. The TCR comes from a man aged 40-49 years with primary liver carcinoma and hepatitis B virus infection. CDR3 sequence (DNA): TGTGCCGGCAGCACTCAGGGGGATTCACCCCTCCACTTT. The encoded protein is CAGSTQGDSPLHF.